The T cell receptor beta chain under discussion was sequenced for a study of shared clonotypes between healthy human individuals. Study results and limitations: Among donors, the sharing of clonotypes was expected to be influenced by sequencing depth.

Sequenced by immunoSEQ multiplex PCR; TCRdb stores in-frame clones only, minus some. The sample has some 2.1 million clones, 80% to 95% seen once. Positively selected for CCR7, the CD45RO-negative cells used as naive CD8 cells excluded terminally differentiated effector memory CD45RA+ cells. This clone was seen only once. Its antigen is currently unknown. The V gene lost 6 bases and the J gene lost 0 bases, with 12 bases spanning the gap. CDR3 length: 15 amino acids. CDR1 MNHNS and CDR2 SASEGT come from the germline V gene. The receptor's source is a young man in good health. Some clones in this sample may be carry-over from other donors' samples. The source material was naive CD8+ T cells from PBMCs. The chain joins TRBV6-1 to TRBJ2-1, with no clear D. The CDR3 sequence is CASRPTGYSYNEQFF. In DNA form, the CDR3 reads TGTGCCAGCAGACCCACGGGTTACTCCTACAATGAGCAGTTCTTC.